The source of this T cell receptor (beta chain) is a study of T-cell memory formation after mild COVID-19 (dated by TCRdb to the early 2020s). Context from the whole study: TCR sequence clusters from the two donors were found to be largely donor specific. The cohort comprised two young, previously healthy adult volunteers, one female and one male. T-cell clones expanding and contracting after mild COVID-19 in two donors were tracked by longitudinal TCRalpha and TCRbeta repertoire sequencing. Study-wide findings and limitations: The study included only a couple of mild cases, and larger cohorts that include severe cases with pre-infection samples were judged to be necessary. Contracting CD4+ clones were found mainly in CM and EM memory subsets, while CD8+ clones were enriched in EMRA. Balanced CD4/CD8 phenotypes were observed for clones contracting from day 15 to 85, whereas a bias towards CD4+ was observed for a second wave of clones expanding from day 15 to 37. Some responding clones were detected in pre-infection memory, which suggested that pre-existing cross-reactive memory T cells had joined the SARS-CoV-2 response. SARS-CoV-2 specificity of the second-wave clones peaking on day 37 was not confirmed.

Ficoll-Paque density gradient centrifugation was used to isolate PBMCs. On this clonotype: This clone's antigen is unknown. No base qualities exist here, and no much larger clone lies one base off it.

Sequenced using an Illumina NovaSeq 6000. cDNA libraries for TCRalpha and TCRbeta were prepared by 5'RACE using constant-segment primers, with sample barcodes and unique molecular identifiers added. RNA was extracted from every sample with Trizol reagent. The libraries were amplified in two PCR steps, and the second step added a second sample barcode and Illumina TruSeq adapters. Sequencing of the libraries was done on an Illumina NovaSeq, producing 2 x 150 bp paired-end reads. Per the source publication's procedure: The reads were demultiplexed and collapsed into UMI-guided consensus sequences using migec v1.2.7. With mixcr v2.1.11, UMI consensuses were aligned to TRA and TRB V and J templates and assembled into clonotypes. Clonotypes were classified as expanded or contracted when called significant by both edgeR and NoisET, with noise models trained on biological replicates. For edgeR calls, the cutoffs were a false discovery rate-adjusted p below 0.01 and a log2 fold-change threshold of 1. PCA with hierarchical clustering of max-normalized trajectories of the 1000 most abundant clonotypes was used as exploratory dynamics analysis. The CD4 or CD8 phenotype of responding clones was assigned using the separately sequenced CD4+ and CD8+ repertoires. In TCRdb, the public reads were trimmed at Q25 with fastp and aligned with MiXCR, with productive beta chains retained. All rows with the same CDR3 protein become a single entry with the most common DNA and genes. It is TCRdb's table, rather than the study itself, that gives the V and J calls and clone size. This sample gives about 200,000 distinct CDR3 sequences in total; around 17% of them show up just once. The ten largest clones represent roughly 2.6% of the sample.

The CDR3 goes from the cysteine to the phenylalanine over 13 residues. Kept here is only the CDR3 DNA, which spans 39 bases and is read in frame from base 1. The V and J ends are trimmed by 6 bases and 7 bases, leaving 16 bases between them. From a lookup of the germline V gene (reference sequence), CDR1 and CDR2 are DFQATT and SNEGSKA. The TCR originated in an adult woman who had mild COVID-19 (a few samples of this study predate the infection). The sample titles of this study are shuffled in the database, so cell type and time point are left out; the donor was told from shared clones. The chain uses TRBV20-1 and TRBJ1-5; the D gene lacks a confident call. Sequenced sample: PBMCs or a T cell subset sorted from them (not recorded which). The bases read TGCAGTGCCATCACCCTAACGAGGCAGCCCCAGCATTTT. This translates into CSAITLTRQPQHF.